This T cell receptor (beta chain) is from a study of PD-L1 blockade in urothelial cancer. Looking at the study overall: Blood analysis took place 3 weeks (second dose) and 6 weeks after treatment start. Study outcomes and limitations: Durable-benefit patients had greater expansion of tumor-associated blood clones at 3 weeks.

CDR1 is ENHRY, CDR2 SYGVKD, per germline. The CDR3 is 14 residues long. Trimming took 10 bases from V and 4 from J, leaving 17 bases between them. This clone turned up a few times. Antigen specificity is unknown. Time point: pretreatment peripheral blood. The authors spiked synthetic TCR analog templates into each PCR. Some clones are missing from TCRdb's copy, which holds only in-frame ones; the method was immunoSEQ multiplex PCR. Found here are tens of thousands of clones, 84% of them singletons; the top ten hold about a tenth. Specimen: PBMCs, collected around atezolizumab (anti-PD-L1) treatment. The TCR was taken from a woman in her 70s with urothelial cancer. The rearrangement uses TRBV10-3 and TRBJ2-1; maybe TRBD2 (6 bases). The chain's CDR3 is CATQTGTVYNEQFF. As DNA, the CDR3 is TGTGCCACCCAAACCGGGACTGTATACAATGAGCAGTTCTTC.